A single sample gave rise to the 17 T cell receptor beta chains below, sequenced in a study of blood T cells in healthy people across ages. Using a J-beta primer mix together with a sample-barcoded 5' primer, a second PCR was run for roughly 7 to 12 cycles. Using its own MiXCR run on the 5' RACE reads, TCRdb lists one record per CDR3 protein. Counted here are under 1,000,000 distinct CDR3 sequences, 35% to 50% occurring once; the ten biggest clones make up 15% to 20%. The specimen sequenced was blood. Receptors were obtained from an elderly man in good health.

The chain recombines TRBV29-1 with TRBJ2-7, with a possible D match to TRBD1 (5 bases). V dropped 6 bases and J dropped 1 base, with 16 bases sitting between them. The CDR3 extends over 14 amino acids. Germline assignment: CDR1 SQVTM and CDR2 ANQGSEA. CDR3 protein: CSVKRQGNSYEQYF. The CDR3 region has the DNA TGCAGCGTGAAGAGGCAGGGCAATTCCTACGAGCAGTACTTC.

The chain's CDR3 is CASSLEGNPGQPQHF. In DNA, the CDR3 is TGCGCCAGCAGCTTGGAGGGTAACCCGGGGCAGCCCCAGCATTTT. The chain carries TRBV5-1 and TRBJ1-5; D not resolved. With 0 bases removed from V and 7 bases from J, the gap between germline ends came to 14 bases. Germline CDR1 is SGHRS and CDR2 is YFSETQ. This CDR3 region has 15 residues.

Worth noting for this clonotype: This may be a read error: a much more frequent sequence differs by one nucleotide. The chain uses TRBV6-5 and TRBJ2-5, with TRBD1 identical over 7 bases. V was pared by 6 bases and J by 1 base, with 5 bases of the junction left unmatched. The CDR3 runs to 14 residues. Germline loops: CDR1 MNHEY, CDR2 SVGAGI. The CDR3 DNA is TGTGCCAGCAGGCCAGACAGGGTCCAAGAGACCCAGTACTTC. Translation gives CASRPDRVQETQYF.

This clonotype was detected once. The J gene is TRBJ2-2, the V gene TRBV5-1; D uncertain. In germline, CDR1 is SGHRS, CDR2 YFSETQ. V was clipped by 4 bases and J by 7 bases, with 8 bases between them. This CDR3 spans 12 amino acids. Here the CDR3 reads CASSTDGGELFF. The CDR3 DNA sequence: TGCGCCAGCAGCACGGATGGCGGGGAGCTGTTTTTT.

This clonotype has just a few counts. V gene TRBV15 combines with J gene TRBJ2-7, with D maybe TRBD1 (6 bases). This CDR3 region has 14 residues. The V gene lost 0 bases and the J gene lost 2 bases, with 8 bases spanning the gap. CDR1 LNHNV and CDR2 YYDKDF come from the germline V gene (reference sequence). The CDR3 is CATSRDRGTYEQYF. The CDR3 DNA sequence: TGTGCCACCAGCAGAGATAGGGGGACCTACGAGCAGTACTTC.

A few counts support this clonotype. This chain links TRBV5-1 with TRBJ2-1; 8 bases agree with TRBD2. The J segment lost 6 bases and the V segment lost 4 bases, leaving 18 bases of the junction unmatched. Germline loops: CDR1 SGHRS, CDR2 YFSETQ. The CDR3 is made up of 18 amino acids. This CDR3 is CASSGFMGTRRRGNEQFF. The CDR3 coding sequence is TGCGCCAGCAGCGGTTTTATGGGGACTAGAAGGCGCGGCAATGAGCAGTTCTTC. Supplemented by reference TRBV5-1 and TRBJ2-1, the full variable domain reads KAGVTQTPRYLIKTRGQQVTLSCSPISGHRSVSWYQQTPGQGLQFLFEYFSETQRNKGNFPGRFSGRQFSNSRSEMNVSTLELGDSALYLCASSGFMGTRRRGNEQFFGPGTRLTVL.

This sequence joins TRBV6-5 and TRBJ1-1; tentative D call: TRBD1 (6 bases). Looked up from germline, CDR1 is MNHEY and CDR2 is SVGAGI. Trimming took 2 bases from V and 4 from J, leaving 14 bases between them. This CDR3 spans 15 amino acids. The CDR3 loop reads CASSYLTGRSTEAFF. Written as DNA, the CDR3 is TGTGCCAGCAGTTACCTTACAGGGAGGAGCACTGAAGCTTTCTTT.

Concerning this clonotype: This could be a read error, since a much larger clone is one nucleotide away. This chain links TRBV29-1 with TRBJ2-5; unclear D gene. Trimming stripped 4 bases from V and 0 bases from J, with 6 bases between. This CDR3 has 12 residues. CDR1 and CDR2 from the germline V gene are SQVTM and ANQGSEA. Written as DNA, the CDR3 is TGCAGCGTTGGGGGTTACCAAGAGACCCAGTACTTC. Protein: CSVGGYQETQYF. Complete variable domain (other parts from reference TRBV29-1 and TRBJ2-5): SAVISQKPSRDICQRGTSLTIQCQVDSQVTMMFWYRQQPGQSLTLIATANQGSEATYESGFVIDKFPISRPNLTFSTLTVSNMSPEDSSIYLCSVGGYQETQYFGPGTRLLVL.

The CDR3 nucleotides are TGCAGTGCTAGGACCCTCGGGAGCACAGATACGCAGTATTTT. This codes for CSARTLGSTDTQYF. The J gene is TRBJ2-3, the V gene TRBV20-1, with unresolved D. V lost 3 bases to trimming and J lost 0 bases, with 10 bases between them. This CDR3 comprises 14 residues. Germline V gene data show CDR1 as DFQATT and CDR2 as SNEGSKA (reference sequence).

For this clonotype: The conserved final phenylalanine or tryptophan is absent from the CDR3, which likely points to a read error. The V call is TRBV7-9, the J call TRBJ2-1; possible D gene TRBD2, 6 bases. Germline V gene lookup returns CDR1 SEHNR and CDR2 FQNEAQ (reference sequence). The CDR3 sequence is 15 residues long. Deletions cut 0 bases from V and 4 bases from J, with 10 bases between. The CDR3 protein is CASSLAGRGYNEQFS. The CDR3 nucleotides read TGTGCCAGCAGCTTAGCCGGGAGAGGGTACAATGAGCAGTTCTCC.

V gene TRBV29-1 combines with J gene TRBJ2-7; no clear D gene. The V end was cut by 4 bases, the J end by 4 bases, with 5 bases between. Germline lookup yields CDR1 SQVTM and CDR2 ANQGSEA. This CDR3 has 10 amino acids. CDR3 amino acids: CSVVGYEQYF. CDR3 DNA: TGCAGCGTTGTAGGGTACGAGCAGTACTTC.

A few counts support this clonotype. This rearrangement joins TRBV11-2 to TRBJ2-5; D is perhaps TRBD2 (5 bases). V gave up 0 bases and J gave up 4 bases, with 9 bases separating them. This CDR3 has 14 amino acids. Germline V gene sequence: CDR1 SGHAT, CDR2 FQNNGV. The CDR3 loop is CASSLDVASETQYF. The DNA for the CDR3 is TGTGCCAGCAGCTTAGATGTAGCGTCAGAGACCCAGTACTTC.

This clonotype was detected only a few times. V and J are TRBV9 and TRBJ2-1; TRBD1 matches 12 bases. CDR3 length equals 15 residues. Germline lookup yields CDR1 SGDLS and CDR2 YYNGEE. Losses at the gene ends were 6 bases for V and 8 bases for J; bases not matched to a gene: 9. This CDR3 reads CASNPGTGGFDEQFF. The CDR3 bases are TGTGCCAGCAACCCCGGGACAGGGGGCTTCGATGAGCAGTTCTTC.

This clonotype was seen more than once but under ten times. The chain uses TRBV12-3 or TRBV12-4 and TRBJ2-4; TRBD2 agrees at 12 bases. After removal of 6 bases from V and 8 bases from J, the junction contained 5 bases not matched to a gene. The CDR3 totals 14 residues. CDR3 sequence: CASSTTSGGYIQYF. The CDR3 DNA follows: TGTGCCAGCAGCACGACTAGCGGGGGATACATTCAGTACTTC.

The rearrangement links TRBV29-1 to TRBJ2-7; 11 bases map to TRBD2. The J call is uncertain, as TRBJ2-5 better fits the DNA end. Germline-derived CDR1 and CDR2 are SQVTM and ANQGSEA. The CDR3 is 13 amino acids. The CDR3 DNA is TGCAGCGTACCCCGGACTAGCGGGGAGACCCAGTACTTC. It encodes CSVPRTSGETQYF.

As regards this clonotype: A much larger clone lies a single base off, so this may be a read error. The V and J genes are TRBV7-9 and TRBJ2-7; D ambiguous. Germline CDR1 is SEHNR and CDR2 is FQNEAQ (reference sequence). Deletions cut 3 bases from V and 5 bases from J, with 11 bases between. CDR3 length equals 13 residues. The CDR3 DNA is TGTGCCAGCAGCTTTATGGCAACCCACGAGCAGTACTTC. Its translation is CASSFMATHEQYF.

The CDR3 sequence is CASSSRDTESYEQYF. In nucleotides, the CDR3 is TGTGCCAGCAGCTCCCGGGACACGGAGTCCTACGAGCAGTACTTC. V usage is TRBV5-5 and J usage is TRBJ2-7; a weak D match, TRBD1 (6 bases). Deletions cut 3 bases from V and 1 base from J, with 14 bases between. This CDR3 is 15 amino acids long. CDR1 is SGHKS, CDR2 YYEKEE, per germline (reference sequence).